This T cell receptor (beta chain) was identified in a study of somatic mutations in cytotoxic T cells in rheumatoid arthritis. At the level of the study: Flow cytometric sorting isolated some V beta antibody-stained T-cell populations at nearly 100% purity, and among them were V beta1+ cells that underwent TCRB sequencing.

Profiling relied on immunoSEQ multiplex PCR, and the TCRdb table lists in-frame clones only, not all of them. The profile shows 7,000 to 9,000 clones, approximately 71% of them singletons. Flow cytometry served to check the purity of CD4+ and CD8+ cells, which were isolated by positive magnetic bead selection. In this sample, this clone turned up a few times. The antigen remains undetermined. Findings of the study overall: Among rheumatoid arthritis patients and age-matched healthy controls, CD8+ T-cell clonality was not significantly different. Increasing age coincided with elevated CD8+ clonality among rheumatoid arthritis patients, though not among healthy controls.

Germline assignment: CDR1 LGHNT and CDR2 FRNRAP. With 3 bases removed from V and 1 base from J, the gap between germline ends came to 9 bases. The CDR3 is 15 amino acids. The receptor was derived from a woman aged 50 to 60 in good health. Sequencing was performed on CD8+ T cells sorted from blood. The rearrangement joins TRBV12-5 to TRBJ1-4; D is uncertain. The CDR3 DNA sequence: TGTGCTAGTGGTTTTCTCCGGGAAACTAATGAAAAACTGTTTTTT. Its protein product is CASGFLRETNEKLFF.